The 21 T cell receptor beta chains listed next were all sequenced from one sample in a study of T-cell reconstitution after alpha-beta-depleted transplantation in children (dated by TCRdb to 2015 to 2016). The library came from PCR. For sequencing, an Illumina HiSeq 2500 was employed. To normalize quantification of the TCRbeta repertoire, the TCR libraries were built with molecular barcoding that relied on unique molecular identifiers. TCRdb redid the processing of the public reads, applying fastp at Q25 and MiXCR, and retained in-frame beta chains. Every CDR3 protein is listed once, alongside the most common genes and DNA of its rows. This sample lists over 85,000 distinct CDR3 sequences; about 6.8% were detected once. About 17% of the sample goes to the ten largest clones. Explained via the paper, the treatment or condition label denotes: allogeneic hematopoietic cell transplantation with graft depleted of TCRalphabeta T cells and CD19 B cells.

Sequences were derived from PBMCs, sampled before TCRalphabeta/CD19-depleted stem cell transplant. The receptors originated from a boy younger than 10 with acute lymphoblastic leukemia, due to receive a stem cell transplant.

This clonotype appeared many times. The chain is built from TRBV6-4 and TRBJ2-1; 8 nucleotides agree with TRBD2. Per the germline V gene, CDR1 is MRHNA and CDR2 is SNTAGT. CDR3 length: 16 residues. With 2 bases clipped from V and 1 base from J, the junction kept 4 bases outside the gene matches. CDR3 loop: CASSDGASGSYNEQFF. The CDR3, as DNA: TGTGCCAGCAGTGACGGAGCTAGCGGGTCCTACAATGAGCAGTTCTTC.

In its sample, this clonotype was seen a few times. This rearrangement joins TRBV6-1 to TRBJ1-2, with D unclear. Germline CDR1 is MNHNS and CDR2 is SASEGT. Trimming took off 3 bases at V and 0 bases at J, with 26 bases between the two ends. The CDR3 covers 20 residues. In DNA, the CDR3 is TGTGCCAGCAGTGAGAGAGACCGGGTTCAAACCCGACCGGCTAACTATGGCTACACCTTC. Its protein is CASSERDRVQTRPANYGYTF.

This clonotype has ten or more counts. V is TRBV7-8 and J is TRBJ2-2, with D tentatively TRBD2 (5 bases). This CDR3 is built from 16 residues. CDR1 is SGHVS, CDR2 FQNEAQ, per germline. The V end was cut by 1 base, the J end by 1 base, with 10 bases between. CDR3 nucleotides: TGTGCCAGCAGCTTAGGCCCTAGCCTGAACACCGGGGAGCTGTTTTTT. This translates into CASSLGPSLNTGELFF.

This clonotype appeared many times. CDR3 nucleotides: TGTGCCAGCAGTGATGCCCAGGACGGCCTTAGGTGGGAGCAGTTCTTC. This encodes CASSDAQDGLRWEQFF. The chain joins TRBV28 to TRBJ2-1; the D is unclear. CDR1 and CDR2 (germline): MDHEN, SYDVKM. The CDR3 extends over 16 amino acids. Trimming cost V 5 bases and J 10 bases, with 24 bases left between them. The full variable domain, in which reference TRBV28 and TRBJ2-1 provide the parts outside the CDR3, is DVKVTQSSRYLVKRTGEKVFLECVQDMDHENMFWYRQDPGLGLRLIYFSYDVKMKEKGDIPEGYSVSREKKERFSLILESASTNQTSMYLCASSDAQDGLRWEQFFGPGTRLTVL.

This clonotype was seen at least ten times. The V gene is TRBV12-3 or TRBV12-4, the J gene TRBJ2-7; 12 bases fit TRBD2. The CDR3 totals 15 residues. Unmatched junction bases numbered 4, after V lost 5 bases and J lost 2 bases. For the CDR3, the DNA is TGTGCCAGCAGTACTCTAGCGGGGGGGCCCTACGAGCAGTACTTC. Translation: CASSTLAGGPYEQYF.

This clonotype has only a few counts. The CDR3 DNA is TGCAGTGCGGTAATTCGAGGCGGGCAGTTAAATGAAAAACTGTTTTTT. Translating gives CSAVIRGGQLNEKLFF. The chain joins TRBV20-1 to TRBJ1-4; D is ambiguous. CDR3 size: 16 residues. Trimming left V 6 bases short and J 5 bases short, with 22 bases between. Germline loops: CDR1 DFQATT, CDR2 SNEGSKA (reference sequence).

The genes are TRBV2 and TRBJ2-3; the match to TRBD2 covers 8 bases. The CDR3 sequence is 15 residues long. The V segment lost 8 bases and the J segment 6 bases; nucleotides outside the gene matches: 13. Germline V CDR1 and CDR2: SNHLY, FYNNEI. CDR3 loop: CASGVGRGGRDTQYF. CDR3 sequence (DNA): TGTGCCAGCGGGGTGGGTCGGGGGGGCCGGGATACGCAGTATTTT.

In its sample, this clonotype was seen a few times. CDR3 in amino acids: CASSMRYSHSYNEQFF. Here the CDR3 DNA reads TGTGCCAGTAGTATGCGATACTCCCATTCCTACAATGAGCAGTTCTTC. This rearrangement joins TRBV19 to TRBJ2-1, with D uncertain. V lost 3 bases to trimming and J lost 1 base, with 13 bases between them. Per the germline V gene, CDR1 is LNHDA and CDR2 is SQIVND (reference sequence). This CDR3 is built from 16 residues.

This clonotype occurred a few times. This chain uses TRBV4-1 with TRBJ2-7, with D uncertain. Germline lookup yields CDR1 MGHRA and CDR2 YSYEKL. V was clipped by 0 bases and J by 4 bases, with 7 bases between them. This CDR3 spans 13 amino acids. The CDR3 region is CASSQDATYEQYF. CDR3 DNA sequence: TGCGCCAGCAGCCAAGATGCCACTTACGAGCAGTACTTC.

V usage is TRBV18 and J usage is TRBJ2-3, with 10 bases lining up with TRBD2. The CDR3 spans 17 residues. The V and J ends lost 2 bases and 1 base, in that order; junction bases with no gene match: 6. The germline CDR1 and CDR2 sequences are KGHSH and LQKENI. CDR3 amino acids: CASSPASGGSGTDTQYF. In DNA form, the CDR3 reads TGTGCCAGCTCACCAGCTAGCGGGGGTTCCGGCACAGATACGCAGTATTTT.

This clonotype was observed a handful of times. This rearrangement joins TRBV19 to TRBJ2-2; 9 bases match TRBD1. Germline lookup yields CDR1 LNHDA and CDR2 SQIVND (reference sequence). V lost 5 bases, J lost 6 bases, and 4 bases stayed unmatched. The CDR3 length is 14 residues. CDR3 nucleotides: TGTGCCAGTAGTTTTGGACAGGGGCCCGGGGAGCTGTTTTTT. It yields the protein CASSFGQGPGELFF.

V is TRBV5-4 and J is TRBJ1-2, with D tentatively TRBD1 (5 bases). This CDR3 contains 14 residues. V was pared by 0 bases and J by 2 bases, with 8 bases between. The germline V gene encodes CDR1 SGHNT and CDR2 YYREEE (reference sequence). The CDR3 DNA follows: TGTGCCAGCAGCTTGGGGGGGGGAAACTATGGCTACACCTTC. It translates to CASSLGGGNYGYTF.

This chain joins TRBV12-3 or TRBV12-4 and TRBJ2-1, with D uncertain. The CDR3 runs to 13 residues. Trimming took 3 bases from V and 3 from J, leaving 6 bases between them. Here the CDR3 reads CASSFVSYNEQFF. The CDR3 region has the DNA TGTGCCAGCAGTTTTGTCAGCTACAATGAGCAGTTCTTC.

At least ten counts were recorded for this clonotype. The chain employs TRBV12-3 or TRBV12-4 and TRBJ1-1, with D unclear. Trimming left V 7 bases short and J 4 bases short, with 13 bases between. The CDR3 has 13 residues. CDR3 DNA: TGTGCCAGCACCCTGCGCTGGGTCACTGAAGCTTTCTTT. Amino acids: CASTLRWVTEAFF.

This clonotype has a count of ten or more. The V gene is TRBV3-1, the J gene TRBJ1-2; perhaps TRBD1 as D (5 bases). The CDR3 is made up of 13 amino acids. From germline, CDR1 is LGHDT and CDR2 YNNKEL (reference sequence). Trimming cost V 4 bases and J 5 bases, with 11 bases left between them. Here the CDR3 DNA reads TGTGCCAGCAGCCGGCAGGAGGGGTATGGCTACACCTTC. This encodes CASSRQEGYGYTF. The full variable domain, completed using reference TRBV3-1 and TRBJ1-2, is DTAVSQTPKYLVTQMGNDKSIKCEQNLGHDTMYWYKQDSKKFLKIMFSYNNKELIINETVPNRFSPKSPDKAHLNLHINSLELGDSAVYFCASSRQEGYGYTFGSGTRLTVV.

The chain has TRBV2 and TRBJ2-1; a possible D gene is TRBD2 (5 bases). Germline assignment: CDR1 SNHLY and CDR2 FYNNEI. Trimming removed 5 bases at V and 0 bases at J, with 11 bases between. This CDR3 spans 15 amino acids. Here the CDR3 DNA reads TGTGCCAGCAGTCCGCCGCGGGTCTCCTACAATGAGCAGTTCTTC. It encodes CASSPPRVSYNEQFF.

Many counts were recorded for this clonotype. V is TRBV3-1 and J is TRBJ2-3; possibly TRBD2 for D (7 bases). Trimming took off 3 bases at V and 5 bases at J, with 18 bases between the two ends. Germline CDR1 is LGHDT and CDR2 is YNNKEL (reference sequence). The CDR3 is made up of 16 amino acids. CDR3 DNA: TGTGCCAGCAGCCACCTAGGGGGGGCAGAGGGAGATACGCAGTATTTT. Its translation is CASSHLGGAEGDTQYF.

The sample holds many counts of this clonotype. The chain recombines TRBV5-6 with TRBJ2-3; D is unclear. Germline V gene sequence: CDR1 SGHDT, CDR2 YYEEEE. Trimming took 2 bases from V and 4 from J, leaving 2 bases between them. CDR3 length: 11 amino acids. In nucleotides, the CDR3 is TGTGCCAGCAGCTTAGCAGATACGCAGTATTTT. Protein product: CASSLADTQYF. The variable domain in full, completed from reference TRBV5-6 and TRBJ2-3, reads DAGVTQSPTHLIKTRGQQVTLRCSPKSGHDTVSWYQQALGQGPQFIFQYYEEEERQRGNFPDRFSGHQFPNYSSELNVNALLLGDSALYLCASSLADTQYFGPGTRLTVL.

In this sample, this clonotype turned up a few times. V and J are TRBV7-8 and TRBJ2-7, with D maybe TRBD2 (5 bases). The CDR3 covers 12 residues. Trimming took off 5 bases at V and 3 bases at J, with 8 bases between the two ends. In germline, CDR1 is SGHVS, CDR2 FQNEAQ. The DNA of the CDR3 is TGTGCCAGCAGCGGACTTATCTACGAGCAGTACTTC. As protein: CASSGLIYEQYF.

This clonotype showed up many times. CDR3 bases: TGTGCCAGCACCCTTGTGGGGGGCGGCAATGAGCAGTTCTTC. Protein product: CASTLVGGGNEQFF. The rearrangement joins TRBV12-3 or TRBV12-4 to TRBJ2-1; D is perhaps TRBD1 or TRBD2 (6 bases each). Trimming took 7 bases from V and 6 from J, leaving 16 bases between them. There are 14 residues in the CDR3.

This clonotype was counted ten times or more. The chain links TRBV12-3 or TRBV12-4 to TRBJ2-7; D gene uncertain. This CDR3 comprises 12 residues. V was cut by 5 bases and J by 3 bases, with 8 bases left in between. The CDR3, as DNA: TGTGCCAGCAGTCCGACGGACTACGAGCAGTACTTC. Protein sequence: CASSPTDYEQYF.